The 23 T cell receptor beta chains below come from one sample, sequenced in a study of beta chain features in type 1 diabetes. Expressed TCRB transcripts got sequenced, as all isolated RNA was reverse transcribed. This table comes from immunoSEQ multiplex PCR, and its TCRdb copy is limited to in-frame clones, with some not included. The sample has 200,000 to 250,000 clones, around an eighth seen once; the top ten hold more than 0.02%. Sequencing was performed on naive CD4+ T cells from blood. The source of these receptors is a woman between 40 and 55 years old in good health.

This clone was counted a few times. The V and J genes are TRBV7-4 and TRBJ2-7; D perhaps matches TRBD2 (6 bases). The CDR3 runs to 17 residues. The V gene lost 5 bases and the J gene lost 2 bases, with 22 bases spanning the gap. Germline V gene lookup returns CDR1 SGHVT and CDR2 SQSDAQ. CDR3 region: CASSPIQCGSGAYEQYF. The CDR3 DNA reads TGTGCCAGCAGCCCTATCCAGTGTGGTAGCGGAGCCTACGAGCAGTACTTC.

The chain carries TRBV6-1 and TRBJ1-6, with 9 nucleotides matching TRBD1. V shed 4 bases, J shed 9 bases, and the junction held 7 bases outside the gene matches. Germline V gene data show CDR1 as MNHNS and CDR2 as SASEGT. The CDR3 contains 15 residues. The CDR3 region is CASSATGGDGSPLHF. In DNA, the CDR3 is TGTGCCAGCAGTGCCACAGGGGGCGACGGTTCACCCCTCCACTTT.

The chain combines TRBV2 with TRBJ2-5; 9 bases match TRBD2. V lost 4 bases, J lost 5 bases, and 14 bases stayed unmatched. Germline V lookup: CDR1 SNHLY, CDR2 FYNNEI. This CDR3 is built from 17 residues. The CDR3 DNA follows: TGTGCCAGCAGTGGACTTGCGCTAGCGGGGTTGAGGGAGACCCAGTACTTC. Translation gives CASSGLALAGLRETQYF.

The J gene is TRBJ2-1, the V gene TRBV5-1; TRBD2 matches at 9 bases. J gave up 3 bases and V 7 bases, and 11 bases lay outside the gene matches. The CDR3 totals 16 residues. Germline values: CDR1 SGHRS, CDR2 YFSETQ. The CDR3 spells CASRRPEAGGYNEQFF. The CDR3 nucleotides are TGCGCCAGCCGACGCCCAGAAGCGGGGGGCTACAATGAGCAGTTCTTC.

The CDR3 DNA is TGTGCCAGCTCACCATACAGCGGGGGGGGCAATGAGCAGTTCTTC. Translated: CASSPYSGGGNEQFF. The chain couples TRBV18 to TRBJ2-1; 10 nucleotides agree with TRBD2. This CDR3 region has 15 residues. J lost 6 bases, V lost 2 bases, and 4 bases had no gene match. Germline values: CDR1 KGHSH, CDR2 LQKENI.

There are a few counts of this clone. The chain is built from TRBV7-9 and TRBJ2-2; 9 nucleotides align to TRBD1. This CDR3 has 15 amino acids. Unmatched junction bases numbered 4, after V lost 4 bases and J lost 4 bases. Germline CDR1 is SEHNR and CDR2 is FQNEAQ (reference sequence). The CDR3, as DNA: TGTGCCAGCAGCTCCTGGACAGGGGCCACCGGGGAGCTGTTTTTT. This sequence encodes CASSSWTGATGELFF. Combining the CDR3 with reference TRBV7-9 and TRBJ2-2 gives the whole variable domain DTGVSQNPRHKITKRGQNVTFRCDPISEHNRLYWYRQTLGQGPEFLTYFQNEAQLEKSRLLSDRFSAERPKGSFSTLEIQRTEQGDSAMYLCASSSWTGATGELFFGEGSRLTVL.

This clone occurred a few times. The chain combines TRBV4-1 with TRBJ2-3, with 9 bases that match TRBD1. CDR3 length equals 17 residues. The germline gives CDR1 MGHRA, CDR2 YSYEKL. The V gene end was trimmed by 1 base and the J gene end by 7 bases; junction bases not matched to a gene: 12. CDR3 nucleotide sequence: TGCGCCAGCAGCCAAGTGACCACAGGGGGCGCGGGTTATACGCAGTATTTT. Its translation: CASSQVTTGGAGYTQYF.

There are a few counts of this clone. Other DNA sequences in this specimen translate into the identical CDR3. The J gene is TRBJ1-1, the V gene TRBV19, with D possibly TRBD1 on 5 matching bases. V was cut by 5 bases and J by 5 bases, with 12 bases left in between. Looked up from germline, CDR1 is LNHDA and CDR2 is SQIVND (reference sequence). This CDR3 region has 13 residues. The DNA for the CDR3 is TGTGCCAGTAGTGACAGAGGGAGGACTGAAGCTTTCTTT. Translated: CASSDRGRTEAFF.

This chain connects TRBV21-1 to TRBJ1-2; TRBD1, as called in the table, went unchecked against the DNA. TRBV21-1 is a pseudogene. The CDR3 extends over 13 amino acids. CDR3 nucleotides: TGTGCCAGGGCCCCCTCAAGAAACTATGGCTACACCTTC. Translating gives CARAPSRNYGYTF.

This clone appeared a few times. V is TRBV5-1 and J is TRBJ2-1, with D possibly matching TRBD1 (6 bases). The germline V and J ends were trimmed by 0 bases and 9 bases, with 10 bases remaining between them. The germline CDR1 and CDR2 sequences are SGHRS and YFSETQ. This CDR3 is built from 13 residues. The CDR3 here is CASSLDRAGEQFF. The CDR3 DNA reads TGCGCCAGCAGCTTGGACAGGGCGGGTGAGCAGTTCTTC.

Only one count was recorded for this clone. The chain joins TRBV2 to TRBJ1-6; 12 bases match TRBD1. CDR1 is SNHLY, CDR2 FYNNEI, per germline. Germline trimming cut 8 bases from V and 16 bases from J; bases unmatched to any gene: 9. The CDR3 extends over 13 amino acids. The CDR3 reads CASAPGTGGQLHF. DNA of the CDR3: TGTGCCAGCGCACCCGGGACAGGGGGCCAGCTCCACTTT.

The CDR3 protein is CATSGGGLGGANVLTF. The CDR3 nucleotides read TGTGCCACCAGCGGGGGGGGGCTTGGTGGGGCCAACGTCCTGACTTTC. The chain carries TRBV15 and TRBJ2-6; tentative D call: TRBD2 (7 bases). V was cut by 5 bases and J by 3 bases, with 14 bases left in between. Germline CDR1 reads LNHNV; CDR2 reads YYDKDF (reference sequence). The CDR3 has 16 residues.

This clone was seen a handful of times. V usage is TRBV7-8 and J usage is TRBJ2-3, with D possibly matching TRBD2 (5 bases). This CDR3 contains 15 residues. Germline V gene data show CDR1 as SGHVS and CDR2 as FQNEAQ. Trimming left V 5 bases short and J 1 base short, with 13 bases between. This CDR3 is CASSPGLGGTDTQYF. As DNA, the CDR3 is TGTGCCAGCAGCCCCGGACTGGGCGGCACAGATACGCAGTATTTT.

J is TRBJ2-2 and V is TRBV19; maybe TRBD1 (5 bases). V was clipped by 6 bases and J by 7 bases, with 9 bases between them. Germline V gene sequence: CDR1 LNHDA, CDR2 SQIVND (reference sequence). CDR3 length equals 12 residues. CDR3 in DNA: TGTGCCAGTAGCAGGGTGCGCGGGGAGCTGTTTTTT. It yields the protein CASSRVRGELFF.

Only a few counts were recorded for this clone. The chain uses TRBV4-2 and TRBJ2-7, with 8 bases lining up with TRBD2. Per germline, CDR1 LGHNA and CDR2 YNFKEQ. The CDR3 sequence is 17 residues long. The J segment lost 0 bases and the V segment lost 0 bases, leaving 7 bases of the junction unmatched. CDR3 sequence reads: CASSQELAGHSSYEQYF. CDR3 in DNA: TGTGCCAGCAGCCAAGAGTTAGCGGGGCACAGCTCCTACGAGCAGTACTTC.

The CDR3 is CASSLRTAPYEQYF. As DNA, the CDR3 is TGTGCCAGCAGCTTAAGGACAGCTCCCTACGAGCAGTACTTC. The genes are TRBV7-8 and TRBJ2-7; perhaps TRBD1 as D (6 bases). The CDR3 covers 14 residues. Per germline, CDR1 SGHVS and CDR2 FQNEAQ. Trimming took off 2 bases at V and 2 bases at J, with 10 bases between the two ends.

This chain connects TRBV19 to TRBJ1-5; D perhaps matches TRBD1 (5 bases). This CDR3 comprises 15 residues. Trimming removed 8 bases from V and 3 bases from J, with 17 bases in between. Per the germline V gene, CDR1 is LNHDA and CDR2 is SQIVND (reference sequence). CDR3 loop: CASQARVGVNQPQHF. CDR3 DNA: TGTGCCAGTCAGGCCCGGGTAGGGGTCAATCAGCCCCAGCATTTT. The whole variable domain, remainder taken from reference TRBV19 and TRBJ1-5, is DGGITQSPKYLFRKEGQNVTLSCEQNLNHDAMYWYRQDPGQGLRLIYYSQIVNDFQKGDIAEGYSVSREKKESFPLTVTSAQKNPTAFYLCASQARVGVNQPQHFGDGTRLSIL.

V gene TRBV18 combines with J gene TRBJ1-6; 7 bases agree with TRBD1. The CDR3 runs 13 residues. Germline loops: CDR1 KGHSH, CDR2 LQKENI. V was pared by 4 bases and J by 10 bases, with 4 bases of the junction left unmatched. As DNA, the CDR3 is TGTGCCAGCTCACTAGGACAGGACTCACCCCTCCACTTT. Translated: CASSLGQDSPLHF.

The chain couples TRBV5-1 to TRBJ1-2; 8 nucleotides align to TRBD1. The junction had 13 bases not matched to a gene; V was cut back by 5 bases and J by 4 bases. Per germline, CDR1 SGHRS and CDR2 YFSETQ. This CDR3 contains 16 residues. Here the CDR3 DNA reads TGCGCCAGCAGTCCCGGGACAGGCCCCGGCGGCTATGGCTACACCTTC. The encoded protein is CASSPGTGPGGYGYTF.

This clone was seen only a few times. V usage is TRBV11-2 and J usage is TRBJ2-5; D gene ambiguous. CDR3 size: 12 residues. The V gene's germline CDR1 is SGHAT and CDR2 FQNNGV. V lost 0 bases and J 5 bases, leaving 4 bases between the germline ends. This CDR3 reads CASSLEAETQYF. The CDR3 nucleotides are TGTGCCAGCAGCTTAGAAGCCGAGACCCAGTACTTC.

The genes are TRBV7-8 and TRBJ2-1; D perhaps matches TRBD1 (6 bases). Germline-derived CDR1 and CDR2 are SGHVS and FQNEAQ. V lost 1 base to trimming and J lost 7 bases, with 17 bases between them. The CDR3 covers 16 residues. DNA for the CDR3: TGTGCCAGCAGCTTAGTCAGGGGTTCTTCGAGGAATGAGCAGTTCTTC. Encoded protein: CASSLVRGSSRNEQFF. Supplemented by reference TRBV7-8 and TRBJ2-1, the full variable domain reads GAGVSQSPRYKVAKRGQDVALRCDPISGHVSLFWYQQALGQGPEFLTYFQNEAQLDKSGLPSDRFFAERPEGSVSTLKIQRTQQEDSAVYLCASSLVRGSSRNEQFFGPGTRLTVL.

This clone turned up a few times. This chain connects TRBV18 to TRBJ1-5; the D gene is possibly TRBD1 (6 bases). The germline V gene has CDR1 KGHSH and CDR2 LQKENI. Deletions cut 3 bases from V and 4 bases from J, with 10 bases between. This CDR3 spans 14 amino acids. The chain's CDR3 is CASSPEQGNQPQHF. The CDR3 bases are TGTGCCAGCTCACCTGAACAGGGAAATCAGCCCCAGCATTTT.

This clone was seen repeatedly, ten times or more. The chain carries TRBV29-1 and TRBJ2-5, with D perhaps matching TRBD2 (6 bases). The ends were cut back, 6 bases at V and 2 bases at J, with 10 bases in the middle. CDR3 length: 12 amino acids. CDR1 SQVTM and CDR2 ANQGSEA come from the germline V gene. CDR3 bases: TGCAGCGTCGCGGCGGGACAAGAGACCCAGTACTTC. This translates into CSVAAGQETQYF. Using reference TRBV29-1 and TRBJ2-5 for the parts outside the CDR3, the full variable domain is SAVISQKPSRDICQRGTSLTIQCQVDSQVTMMFWYRQQPGQSLTLIATANQGSEATYESGFVIDKFPISRPNLTFSTLTVSNMSPEDSSIYLCSVAAGQETQYFGPGTRLLVL.